Following are 12 T cell receptor beta chains from one sample sequenced in a study of shared clonotypes between healthy human individuals. Data came from immunoSEQ multiplex PCR; TCRdb stores just in-frame clones and leaves some out. Seen here are about 960,000 clones, over 75% observed once, and the top ten hold over 1.3%. Sequenced material: memory CD4+ T cells sorted from blood. Subset specified: CD45RA-negative fraction. These receptors originate from a young man in good health.

The V and J genes are TRBV7-9 and TRBJ2-7; either TRBD1 or TRBD2 may fit D (5 bases each). Trimming left V 5 bases short and J 6 bases short, with 23 bases between. This CDR3 has 16 residues. Germline values: CDR1 SEHNR, CDR2 FQNEAQ (reference sequence). The CDR3 reads CASSPQGRGMTAEQYF. DNA for the CDR3: TGTGCCAGCAGCCCGCAGGGTCGGGGAATGACGGCCGAGCAGTACTTC.

This clone was found a few times. The chain recombines TRBV10-1 with TRBJ1-3, with D possibly matching TRBD1 (6 bases). The CDR3 totals 15 residues. Per the germline V gene, CDR1 is WNHNN and CDR2 is SYGVQD (reference sequence). V gave up 2 bases and J gave up 4 bases, with 12 bases separating them. The CDR3, as DNA: TGCGCCAGCAGTGAGGACAGGATTACGGGAAACACCATATATTTT. Translating it yields CASSEDRITGNTIYF.

The table lists this clone with a count of one. The gene calls are TRBV20-1 and TRBJ2-7; no firm D call. Trimming removed 0 bases at V and 6 bases at J, with 6 bases between. There are 11 residues in the CDR3. CDR1 and CDR2 from the germline V gene are DFQATT and SNEGSKA (reference sequence). For the CDR3, the DNA is TGCAGTGCTAGAGAGGGTAGCGAGCAGTACTTC. Translating it yields CSAREGSEQYF.

This clone has at least ten counts. This chain links TRBV19 with TRBJ1-6, with D unclear. Per the germline V gene, CDR1 is LNHDA and CDR2 is SQIVND (reference sequence). V lost 5 bases and J lost 5, with 16 bases in between. The CDR3 has 16 amino acids. The CDR3 loop is CASSGRTGWDNSPLHF. The CDR3 DNA reads TGTGCCAGTAGTGGACGGACCGGGTGGGATAATTCACCCCTCCACTTT.

The chain recombines TRBV18 with TRBJ2-3; 8 bases agree with TRBD2. The germline gives CDR1 KGHSH, CDR2 LQKENI. With 2 bases clipped from V and 5 bases from J, the junction kept 9 bases outside the gene matches. This CDR3 comprises 16 residues. DNA for the CDR3: TGTGCCAGCTCACCAGTTCGGGAGGGCCCGATAGATACGCAGTATTTT. Translating gives CASSPVREGPIDTQYF.

Ten or more counts support this clone. This chain joins TRBV5-6 and TRBJ2-3; tentative D call: TRBD2 (5 bases). From germline, CDR1 is SGHDT and CDR2 YYEEEE. V was clipped by 2 bases and J by 6 bases, with 10 bases between them. The CDR3 length is 13 residues. In nucleotides, the CDR3 is TGTGCCAGCAGCTTCGGGGTCCCGGATACGCAGTATTTT. This codes for CASSFGVPDTQYF.

This chain joins TRBV7-9 and TRBJ2-1, with 8 bases that match TRBD1. Germline assignment: CDR1 SEHNR and CDR2 FQNEAQ (reference sequence). The V and J ends lost 5 bases and 7 bases, in that order; junction bases with no gene match: 10. CDR3 length: 15 residues. CDR3 nucleotide sequence: TGTGCCAGCAGCCCCAGGGGGCTAAAGGCAAATGAGCAGTTCTTC. Its protein is CASSPRGLKANEQFF.

About this clone itself: Compared with germline, one end of the junction differs, possibly owing to a read error. This chain uses TRBV10-3 with TRBJ1-2; D is undetermined. The CDR3 extends over 11 amino acids. From germline, CDR1 is ENHRY and CDR2 SYGVKD. CDR3 protein: CAISPLEERIF. The CDR3 DNA follows: TGTGCCATCAGTCCCTTGGAGGAGCGTATCTTC.

The chain is built from TRBV5-6 and TRBJ2-7; 9 nucleotides align to TRBD2. The ends lost 3 bases at V and 7 bases at J; junction bases unmatched: 8. The CDR3 length is 14 residues. Germline values: CDR1 SGHDT, CDR2 YYEEEE. CDR3 residues: CASSYRLAAGEQYF. Written as DNA, the CDR3 is TGTGCCAGCAGCTACAGACTAGCGGCGGGAGAGCAGTACTTC.

V gene TRBV9 combines with J gene TRBJ1-5; TRBD1 might be the D (6 bases). This CDR3 has 14 amino acids. V gave up 4 bases and J gave up 2 bases, with 10 bases separating them. Germline assignment: CDR1 SGDLS and CDR2 YYNGEE. This CDR3 reads CASSLDSRNQPQHF. CDR3 DNA sequence: TGTGCCAGCAGCTTGGACAGCCGCAATCAGCCCCAGCATTTT. Full variable domain (remainder filled in from reference TRBV9 and TRBJ1-5): DSGVTQTPKHLITATGQRVTLRCSPRSGDLSVYWYQQSLDQGLQFLIQYYNGEERAKGNILERFSAQQFPDLHSELNLSSLELGDSALYFCASSLDSRNQPQHFGDGTRLSIL.

V usage is TRBV2 and J usage is TRBJ1-4, with TRBD1 as a possible D gene (6 bases). The V and J ends lost 0 bases and 11 bases respectively, with 16 bases between them. The CDR3 covers 15 residues. Germline CDR1 reads SNHLY; CDR2 reads FYNNEI. CDR3 nucleotide sequence: TGTGCCAGCAGTGAAGCGCGACAGGACCGCGGGAAACTGTTTTTT. Residues: CASSEARQDRGKLFF.

The chain recombines TRBV19 with TRBJ2-7; 9 nucleotides line up with TRBD1. V was clipped by 6 bases and J by 10 bases; unmatched bases: 13. The CDR3 consists of 14 residues. The germline V gene encodes CDR1 LNHDA and CDR2 SQIVND (reference sequence). This CDR3 is CASSTSGTGLVQYF. CDR3 bases: TGTGCCAGTAGCACCTCCGGGACAGGGTTAGTTCAGTACTTC.